The rows below give T cell receptor beta chains drawn from one sample of a study of persistence of HIV-infected CD4 T cells. Their cognate antigens are unknown. The protocol was immunoSEQ multiplex PCR, while the TCRdb copy is restricted to in-frame clones and leaves out a portion. The sample has thousands of clones; 60% to 70% are singletons. Here the sequenced sample was CD4+ T cells sorted from PBMCs after roughly 19-hour stimulation, taken from a patient who received antiretroviral therapy. The receptor set was obtained from an adult man with HIV who was CMV-seropositive. Each CDR3 is given with its conserved first and last residue. Fields, in order: V gene, CDR3 length, J gene, clone size, D gene, CDR3 DNA, CDR3 protein. A D gene is named only where the DNA matches it firmly. Rows may omit the clone size; those that give it use once, few, many or a size class.

V gene: TRBV6-6
CDR3 length: 17
J gene: TRBJ2-3
clone size: NA
D gene: TRBD2
CDR3 DNA: TGTGCCAGCAGCCGAAGCGGGCTAGCGGGAAACACAGATACGCAGTATTTT
CDR3 protein: CASSRSGLAGNTDTQYF

V gene: TRBV19
CDR3 length: 13
J gene: TRBJ1-2
clone size: NA
D gene: NA
CDR3 DNA: TGTGCCAGTAGTAGTACAGGGCTCTATGGCTACACCTTC
CDR3 protein: CASSSTGLYGYTF

V gene: TRBV2
CDR3 length: 16
J gene: TRBJ1-2
clone size: NA
D gene: NA
CDR3 DNA: TGTGCCAGCACCCCGGTGGGGGCTAGGGCCGGCTATGGCTACACCTTC
CDR3 protein: CASTPVGARAGYGYTF

V gene: TRBV27
CDR3 length: 16
J gene: TRBJ1-1
clone size: NA
D gene: NA
CDR3 DNA: TGTGCCAGCAGTTTAGAGGGGGGAGTATTGAACACTGAAGCTTTCTTT
CDR3 protein: CASSLEGGVLNTEAFF

V gene: TRBV28
CDR3 length: 16
J gene: TRBJ1-2
clone size: NA
D gene: TRBD1
CDR3 DNA: TGTGCCAGCAGTCCGGGACAGGGGAAGATTTTATATGGCTACACCTTC
CDR3 protein: CASSPGQGKILYGYTF

V gene: TRBV5-4
CDR3 length: 17
J gene: TRBJ2-7
clone size: medium-sized
D gene: TRBD2
CDR3 DNA: TGTGCCAGCAGCTGGGGGATCCCTAGCGGGGGGCCTTACGAGCAGTACTTC
CDR3 protein: CASSWGIPSGGPYEQYF

V gene: TRBV4-2
CDR3 length: 16
J gene: TRBJ2-5
clone size: NA
D gene: TRBD2
CDR3 DNA: TGTGCCAGCTCCCCCGGGAGGGGGGCCATAAAAGAGACCCAGTACTTC
CDR3 protein: CASSPGRGAIKETQYF

V gene: TRBV11-3
CDR3 length: 17
J gene: TRBJ2-3
clone size: NA
D gene: TRBD2
CDR3 DNA: TGTGCCAGCAGCTACCGGGGTAGCGGGGGGGCAACAGATACGCAGTATTTT
CDR3 protein: CASSYRGSGGATDTQYF

V gene: TRBV19
CDR3 length: 12
J gene: TRBJ2-7
clone size: NA
D gene: TRBD1
CDR3 DNA: TGTGCCAGTAGCAGGGACAGGGACGAGCAGTACTTC
CDR3 protein: CASSRDRDEQYF

V gene: TRBV19
CDR3 length: 13
J gene: TRBJ2-7
clone size: NA
D gene: NA
CDR3 DNA: TGTGCCACCTCAGGGACTCAATCTCAGGAGCAGTACTTC
CDR3 protein: CATSGTQSQEQYF

V gene: TRBV7-2
CDR3 length: 15
J gene: TRBJ2-2
clone size: NA
D gene: NA
CDR3 DNA: TGTGCCAGCAGCTTCGGAGGGTCCGACACCGGGGAGCTGTTTTTT
CDR3 protein: CASSFGGSDTGELFF

V gene: TRBV4-2
CDR3 length: 16
J gene: TRBJ2-5
clone size: NA
D gene: TRBD1
CDR3 DNA: TGTGCCAGCAGCCAAGATGGGACAGGGGGCTTAAAGACCCAGTACTTC
CDR3 protein: CASSQDGTGGLKTQYF

V gene: TRBV10-3
CDR3 length: 16
J gene: TRBJ2-3
clone size: NA
D gene: NA
CDR3 DNA: TGTGCCATCAGTTCTCCCGGCGGGCTATTCGCGGATACGCAGTATTTT
CDR3 protein: CAISSPGGLFADTQYF

V gene: TRBV5-6
CDR3 length: 15
J gene: TRBJ1-6
clone size: NA
D gene: NA
CDR3 DNA: TGTGCCAGCAGCTTGGGAGGGACATTCGATTCACCCCTCCACTTT
CDR3 protein: CASSLGGTFDSPLHF

V gene: TRBV27
CDR3 length: 19
J gene: TRBJ1-4
clone size: NA
D gene: NA
CDR3 DNA: TGTGCCAGCAGTTTAAAACCTCGTTTTGGGGGCACAACTAATGAAAAACTGTTTTTT
CDR3 protein: CASSLKPRFGGTTNEKLFF

V gene: TRBV7-9
CDR3 length: 14
J gene: TRBJ2-7
clone size: NA
D gene: NA
CDR3 DNA: TGTGCCAGCAGCCCCCGGGCAGTCTCCTACGAGCAGTACTTC
CDR3 protein: CASSPRAVSYEQYF

V gene: TRBV27
CDR3 length: 16
J gene: TRBJ2-2
clone size: NA
D gene: NA
CDR3 DNA: TGTGCCAGCACCACCCGGGGCTATGGGACCGCCGGGGAGCTGTTTTTT
CDR3 protein: CASTTRGYGTAGELFF

V gene: TRBV7-8
CDR3 length: 13
J gene: TRBJ2-7
clone size: NA
D gene: NA
CDR3 DNA: TGTGCCAGCAGCTTAGCGGGGACTTACGAGCAGTACTTC
CDR3 protein: CASSLAGTYEQYF